This T cell receptor beta chain was captured by sequencing in a study of type 1 regulatory T cells (dated by TCRdb to the early 2020s). In terms of the full investigation: An in vitro protocol by which a Tr1-enriched, alloantigen-specific CD4 T cell product named T-allo10 was generated was characterized in the study. T-allo10 was being tested clinically in patients with hematological malignancies who were undergoing allogeneic hematopoietic stem cell transplantation.

V loses 3 bases of germline sequence and J loses 0 bases, and the interval between the two ends is 12 bases. The germline V gene (reference sequence) supplies CDR1 DFQATT and CDR2 SNEGSKA. The cysteine opens and the phenylalanine closes a CDR3 of 16 amino acids. Solely the CDR3 DNA is kept, with 48 bases framed from the first base. The data were produced on an Illumina MiSeq. The raw public reads went through TCRdb reprocessing: fastp at Q25, MiXCR clone calling, in-frame beta chains kept. Rows are unified per CDR3 protein, each entry keeping the most common DNA and genes. The sample table holds roughly 68,000 distinct CDR3 sequences, of which 55% to 80% were seen once. The ten largest clones add up to 7.6% of the sample. Points on this clonotype: Its target antigen remains unknown. No much larger clonotype is one base removed from it; base qualities were not supplied.

Donor-derived T-allo10 cells were described as specific for host alloantigens, anergic, and capable of alloantigen-specific suppression. Recombination joined TRBV20-1 with TRBJ2-6; the D gene lacks a confident call. The sequencing sample was made of cultured T cells, either the whole culture or a sorted T cell fraction (not recorded which). In the paper's terms, the cell subset or site label means: Tr1-enriched cell product generated in vitro against host alloantigens. The sequence was obtained from a human donor in good health. The CDR3 sequence is CSARNEVPSGANVLTF. The DNA sequence is given as TGCAGTGCTAGGAATGAGGTCCCCTCTGGGGCCAACGTCCTGACTTTC.